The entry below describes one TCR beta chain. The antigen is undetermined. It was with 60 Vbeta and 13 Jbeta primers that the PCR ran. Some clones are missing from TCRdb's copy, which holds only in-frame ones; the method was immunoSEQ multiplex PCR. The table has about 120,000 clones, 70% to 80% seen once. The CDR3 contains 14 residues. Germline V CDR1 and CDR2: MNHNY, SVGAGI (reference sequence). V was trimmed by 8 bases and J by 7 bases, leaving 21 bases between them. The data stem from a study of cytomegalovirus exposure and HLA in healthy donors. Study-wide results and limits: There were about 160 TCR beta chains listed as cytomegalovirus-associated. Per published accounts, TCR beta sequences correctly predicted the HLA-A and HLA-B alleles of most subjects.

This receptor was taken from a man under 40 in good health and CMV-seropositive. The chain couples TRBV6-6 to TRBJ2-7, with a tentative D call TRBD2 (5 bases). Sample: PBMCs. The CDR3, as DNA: TGTGCCAGCGGCCCAGGACTGGCTACGGCAGAGCAGTACTTC. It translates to CASGPGLATAEQYF.